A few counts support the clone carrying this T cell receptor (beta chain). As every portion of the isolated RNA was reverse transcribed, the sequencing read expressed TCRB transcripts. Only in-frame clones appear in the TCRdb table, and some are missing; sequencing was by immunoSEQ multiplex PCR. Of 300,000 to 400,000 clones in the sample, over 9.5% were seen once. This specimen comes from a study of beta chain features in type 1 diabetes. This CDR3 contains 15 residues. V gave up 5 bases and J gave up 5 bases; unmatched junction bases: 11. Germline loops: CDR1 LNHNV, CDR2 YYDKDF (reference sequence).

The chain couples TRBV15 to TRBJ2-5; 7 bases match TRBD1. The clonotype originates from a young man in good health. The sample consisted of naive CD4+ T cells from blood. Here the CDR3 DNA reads TGTGCCACCAGCGCAAAAGGGGGCGCCGGGGAGACCCAGTACTTC. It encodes CATSAKGGAGETQYF.